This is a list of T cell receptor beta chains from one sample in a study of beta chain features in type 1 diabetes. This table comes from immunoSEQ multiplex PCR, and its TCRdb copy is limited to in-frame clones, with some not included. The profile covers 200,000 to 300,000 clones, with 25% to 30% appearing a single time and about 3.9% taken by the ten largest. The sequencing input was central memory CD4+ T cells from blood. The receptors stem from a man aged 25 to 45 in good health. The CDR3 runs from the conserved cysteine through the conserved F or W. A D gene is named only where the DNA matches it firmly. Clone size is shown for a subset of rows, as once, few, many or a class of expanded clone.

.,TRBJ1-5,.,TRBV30,CAWSADSNQPQHF,TGTGCCTGGAGTGCAGATAGCAATCAGCCCCAGCATTTT
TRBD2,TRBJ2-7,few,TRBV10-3,CAIRGVSGRQTYEQYF,TGTGCCATCAGAGGGGTTAGCGGGAGGCAGACCTACGAGCAGTACTTC
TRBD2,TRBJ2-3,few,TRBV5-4,CASSRGTSGTDTQYF,TGTGCCAGCAGCCGCGGGACTAGCGGCACAGATACGCAGTATTTT
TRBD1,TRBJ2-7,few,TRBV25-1,CASSEYGAGGGEQYF,TGTGCCAGCAGTGAATATGGGGCAGGGGGTGGCGAGCAGTACTTC
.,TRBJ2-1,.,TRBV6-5,CASSYDRLNEQFF,TGTGCCAGCAGTTACGACAGGTTAAATGAGCAGTTCTTC
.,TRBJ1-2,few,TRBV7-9,CATGGVSYGYTF,TGTGCCACCGGAGGGGTTAGCTATGGCTACACCTTC
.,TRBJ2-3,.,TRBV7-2,CASTRAEDTQYF,TGTGCCAGCACCCGAGCTGAGGATACGCAGTATTTT
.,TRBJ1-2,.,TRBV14,CASSQVQGRGYGYTF,TGTGCCAGCAGCCAAGTTCAGGGTCGGGGTTATGGCTACACCTTC
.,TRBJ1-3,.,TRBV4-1,CASSLTMGGNTIYF,TGCGCCAGCAGCCTAACGATGGGGGGAAACACCATATATTTT
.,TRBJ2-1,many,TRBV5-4,CASSLQGFANEQFF,TGTGCCAGCAGCTTGCAGGGGTTCGCCAATGAGCAGTTCTTC
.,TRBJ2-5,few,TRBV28,CASSLIGGGAETQYF,TGTGCCAGCAGTTTAATAGGGGGAGGGGCAGAGACCCAGTACTTC
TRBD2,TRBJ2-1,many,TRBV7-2,CASSFSSGRSEQFF,TGTGCCAGCAGCTTTTCTAGCGGGAGAAGTGAGCAGTTCTTC
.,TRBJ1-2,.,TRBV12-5,CASRPYGYTF,TGTGCTAGTCGTCCTTATGGCTACACCTTC
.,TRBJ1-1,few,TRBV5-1,CASSSDGLNTEAFF,TGCGCCAGCAGCTCGGACGGGTTGAACACTGAAGCTTTCTTT
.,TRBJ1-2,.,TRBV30,CAWSVLAGAEDGYTF,TGTGCCTGGAGCGTACTGGCAGGGGCTGAGGATGGCTACACCTTC
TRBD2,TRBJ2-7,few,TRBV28,CASIAGAAYEQYF,TGTGCCAGTATAGCGGGAGCCGCCTACGAGCAGTACTTC
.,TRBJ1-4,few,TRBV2,CASSERRREKLFF,TGTGCCAGCAGTGAGCGGAGGCGTGAAAAACTGTTTTTT
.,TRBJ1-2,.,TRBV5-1,CASSVTGTNYGYTF,TGCGCCAGCAGCGTCACCGGGACAAACTATGGCTACACCTTC
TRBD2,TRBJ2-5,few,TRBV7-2,CASSFLAGEETQYF,TGTGCCAGCAGCTTCCTAGCGGGGGAAGAGACCCAGTACTTC
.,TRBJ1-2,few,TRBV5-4,CASTRKPDRYGYTF,TGTGCCAGCACCCGAAAACCGGACAGATATGGCTACACCTTC
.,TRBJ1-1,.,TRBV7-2,CASSPQMNTEAFF,TGTGCCAGCAGCCCCCAGATGAACACTGAAGCTTTCTTT
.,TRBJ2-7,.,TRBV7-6,CASSFAGNSYEQYF,TGTGCCAGCAGCTTTGCAGGGAACTCCTACGAGCAGTACTTC
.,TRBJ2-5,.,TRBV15,CATSVPQETQYF,TGTGCCACCAGCGTACCCCAAGAGACCCAGTACTTC
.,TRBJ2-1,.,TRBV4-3,CASSQGRHNEQFF,TGCGCCAGCAGCCAAGGGCGCCACAATGAGCAGTTCTTC
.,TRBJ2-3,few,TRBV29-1,CSDGTRDTQYF,TGCAGCGACGGGACTCGGGATACGCAGTATTTT
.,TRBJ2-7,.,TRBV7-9,CASSASGNEQYF,TGTGCCAGCAGCGCGAGCGGTAACGAGCAGTACTTC
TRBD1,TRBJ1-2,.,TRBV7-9,CASSPQGAFYGYTF,TGTGCCAGCAGTCCACAGGGGGCGTTCTATGGCTACACCTTC
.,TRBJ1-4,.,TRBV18,CASSPGGQNEKLFF,TGTGCCAGCTCACCTGGGGGGCAGAATGAAAAACTGTTTTTT
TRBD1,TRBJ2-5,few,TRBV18,CASSSSIDRVVLETQYF,TGTGCCAGCTCATCTTCCATCGACAGGGTGGTCTTGGAGACCCAGTACTTC
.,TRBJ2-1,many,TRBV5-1,CASSLGNLANEQFF,TGCGCCAGCAGCTTGGGGAATCTAGCTAATGAGCAGTTCTTC
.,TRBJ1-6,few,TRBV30,CAWSVAGHSYNSPLHF,TGTGCCTGGAGTGTGGCAGGACACTCCTATAATTCACCCCTCCACTTT
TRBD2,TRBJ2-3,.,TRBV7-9,CASSLGGRGTDTQYF,TGTGCCAGCAGCTTAGGCGGGAGGGGCACAGATACGCAGTATTTT
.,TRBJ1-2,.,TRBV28,CASSTRAVSGGYTF,TGTGCCAGCAGCACCCGGGCAGTTTCAGGTGGCTACACCTTC
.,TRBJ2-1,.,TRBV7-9,CASSLDNLNEQFF,TGTGCCAGCAGCTTAGATAATTTGAACGAGCAGTTCTTC
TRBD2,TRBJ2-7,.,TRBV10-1,CASSFGGSAREQYF,TGCGCCAGCAGCTTTGGCGGGAGTGCCCGGGAGCAGTACTTC
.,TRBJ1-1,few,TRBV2,CARSRNTEAFF,TGTGCCAGGAGTAGGAACACTGAAGCTTTCTTT
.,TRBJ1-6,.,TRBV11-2,CASSSANSPLHF,TGTGCCAGCAGCTCGGCCAATTCACCCCTCCACTTT